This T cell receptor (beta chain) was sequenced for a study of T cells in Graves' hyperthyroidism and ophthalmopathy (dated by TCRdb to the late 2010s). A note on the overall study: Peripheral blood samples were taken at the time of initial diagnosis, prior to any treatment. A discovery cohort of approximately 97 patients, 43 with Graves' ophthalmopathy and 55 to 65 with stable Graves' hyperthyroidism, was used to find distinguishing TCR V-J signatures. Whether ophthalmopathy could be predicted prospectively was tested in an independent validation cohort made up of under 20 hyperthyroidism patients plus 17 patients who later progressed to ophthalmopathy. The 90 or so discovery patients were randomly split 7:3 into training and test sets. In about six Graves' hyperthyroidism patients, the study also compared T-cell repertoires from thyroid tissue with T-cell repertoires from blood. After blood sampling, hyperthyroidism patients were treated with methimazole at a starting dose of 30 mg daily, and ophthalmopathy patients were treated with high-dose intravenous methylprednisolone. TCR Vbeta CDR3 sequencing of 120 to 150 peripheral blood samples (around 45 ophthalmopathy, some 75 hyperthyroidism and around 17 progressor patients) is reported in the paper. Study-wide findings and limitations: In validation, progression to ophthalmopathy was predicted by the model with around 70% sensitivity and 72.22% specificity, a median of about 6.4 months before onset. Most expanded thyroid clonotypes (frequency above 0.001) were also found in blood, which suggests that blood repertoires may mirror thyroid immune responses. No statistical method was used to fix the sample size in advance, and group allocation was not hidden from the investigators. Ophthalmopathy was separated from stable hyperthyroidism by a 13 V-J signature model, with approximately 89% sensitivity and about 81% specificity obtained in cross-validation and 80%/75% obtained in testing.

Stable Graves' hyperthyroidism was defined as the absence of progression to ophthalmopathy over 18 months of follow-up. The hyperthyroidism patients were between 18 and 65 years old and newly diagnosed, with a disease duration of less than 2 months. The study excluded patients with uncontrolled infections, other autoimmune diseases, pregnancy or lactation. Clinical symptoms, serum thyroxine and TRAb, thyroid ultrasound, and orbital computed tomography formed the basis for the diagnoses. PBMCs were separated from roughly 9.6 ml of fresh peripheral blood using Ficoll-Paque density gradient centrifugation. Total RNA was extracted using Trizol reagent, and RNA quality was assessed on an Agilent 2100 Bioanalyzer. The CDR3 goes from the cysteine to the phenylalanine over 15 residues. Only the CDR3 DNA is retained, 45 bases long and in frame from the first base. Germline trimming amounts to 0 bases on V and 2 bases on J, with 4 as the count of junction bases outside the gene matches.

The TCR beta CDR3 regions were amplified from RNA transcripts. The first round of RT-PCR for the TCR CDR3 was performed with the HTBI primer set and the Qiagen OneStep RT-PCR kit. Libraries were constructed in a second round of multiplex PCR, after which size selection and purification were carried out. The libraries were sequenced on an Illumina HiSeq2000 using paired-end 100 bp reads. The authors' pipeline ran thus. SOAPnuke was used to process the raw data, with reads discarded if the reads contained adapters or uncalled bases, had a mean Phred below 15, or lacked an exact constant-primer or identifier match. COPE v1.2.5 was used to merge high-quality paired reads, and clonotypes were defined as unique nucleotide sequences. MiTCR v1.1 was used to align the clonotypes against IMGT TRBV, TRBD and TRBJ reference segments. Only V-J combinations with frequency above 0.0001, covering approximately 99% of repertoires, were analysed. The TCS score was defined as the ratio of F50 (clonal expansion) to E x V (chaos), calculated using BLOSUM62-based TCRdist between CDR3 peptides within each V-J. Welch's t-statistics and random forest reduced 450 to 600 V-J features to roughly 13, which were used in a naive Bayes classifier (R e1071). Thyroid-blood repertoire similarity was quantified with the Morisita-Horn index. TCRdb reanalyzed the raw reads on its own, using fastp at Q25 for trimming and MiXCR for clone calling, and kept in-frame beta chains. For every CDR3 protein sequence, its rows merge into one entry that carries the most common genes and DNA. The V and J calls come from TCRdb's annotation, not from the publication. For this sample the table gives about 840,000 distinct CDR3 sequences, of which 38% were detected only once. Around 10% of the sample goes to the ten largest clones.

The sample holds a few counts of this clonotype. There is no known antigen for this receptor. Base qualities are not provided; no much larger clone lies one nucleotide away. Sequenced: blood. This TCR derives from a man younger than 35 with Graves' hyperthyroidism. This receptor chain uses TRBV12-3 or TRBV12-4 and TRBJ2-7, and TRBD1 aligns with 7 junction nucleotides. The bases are TGTGCCAGCAGTTTAGCAGGGGACAGACCCTACGAGCAGTACTTC. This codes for CASSLAGDRPYEQYF.